The 27 T cell receptor beta chains reported below all come from one sample, sequenced in a study of spatial heterogeneity in lung cancer. TCRdb re-derived calls from the 5' RACE reads in MiXCR, one entry per CDR3 protein. The table has around 98,000 distinct CDR3 sequences, 15% to 20% seen once. Time point reported: blood at routine non-recurrence follow-up after resection. Sequencing used PBMCs, obtained at follow-up. These receptor sequences come from a male donor with early-stage non-small cell lung cancer.

The CDR3 nucleotides read TGTGCCAGCAGTTTCGGCAGGGCCCATCAGCCCCAGCATTTT. As protein: CASSFGRAHQPQHF. The chain employs TRBV12-3 or TRBV12-4 and TRBJ1-5; perhaps TRBD1 as D (5 bases). V was clipped by 3 bases and J by 5 bases, with 11 bases between them. This CDR3 has 14 residues.

In its sample, this clonotype was seen a few times. V gene TRBV28 combines with J gene TRBJ2-1, with 8 bases matching TRBD2. This CDR3 region has 17 residues. V gave up 5 bases and J gave up 4 bases; unmatched junction bases: 13. Germline loops: CDR1 MDHEN, CDR2 SYDVKM. CDR3 bases: TGTGCCAGCAGTCCCCCCGGGGCGGGGGGATCATACAATGAGCAGTTCTTC. The encoded protein is CASSPPGAGGSYNEQFF.

V and J are TRBV7-2 and TRBJ2-2, with D perhaps matching TRBD1 (5 bases). Germline V CDR1 and CDR2: SGHTA, FQGNSA. The germline V and J ends were trimmed by 3 bases and 4 bases, with 15 bases remaining between them. The CDR3 is made up of 16 amino acids. This CDR3 reads CASSFRQGAGTGELFF. CDR3 DNA sequence: TGTGCCAGCAGCTTTAGGCAGGGCGCCGGCACCGGGGAGCTGTTTTTT.

This clonotype came up a few times. J is TRBJ2-2 and V is TRBV5-4; TRBD1 or TRBD2 may be the D gene (7 bases each). Germline V gene data show CDR1 as SGHNT and CDR2 as YYREEE (reference sequence). V lost 2 bases and J 3 bases, leaving 11 bases between the germline ends. This CDR3 comprises 15 residues. CDR3 sequence reads: CASSLAGQYTGELFF. In DNA form, the CDR3 reads TGTGCCAGCAGCTTAGCGGGACAGTACACCGGGGAGCTGTTTTTT.

The V and J genes are TRBV2 and TRBJ2-2; the match to TRBD1 covers 9 bases. Germline V gives CDR1 SNHLY, CDR2 FYNNEI. The V and J ends lost 6 bases and 7 bases, in that order; junction bases with no gene match: 6. The CDR3 extends over 14 amino acids. CDR3 sequence (DNA): TGTGCCAGCAGGGAGGACAGGGGAGGCGGGGAGCTGTTTTTT. It specifies CASREDRGGGELFF.

The chain joins TRBV24-1 to TRBJ2-1, with TRBD1 identical over 9 bases. Germline trimming cut 4 bases from V and 9 bases from J; bases unmatched to any gene: 9. CDR3 size: 15 residues. Germline V lookup: CDR1 KGHDR, CDR2 SFDVKD. This CDR3 is CATSEQGAPTREQFF. For the CDR3, the DNA is TGTGCCACCAGTGAACAGGGGGCCCCTACACGTGAGCAGTTCTTC.

This clonotype showed up many times. This rearrangement joins TRBV18 to TRBJ1-1; D is perhaps TRBD1 (5 bases). The length of the CDR3 is 15 residues. Germline lookup yields CDR1 KGHSH and CDR2 LQKENI. Trimming stripped 5 bases from V and 5 bases from J, with 18 bases between. CDR3 in DNA: TGTGCCAGCTCAGCTTCCCAGGGACGGGAAACTGAAGCTTTCTTT. This gives the protein CASSASQGRETEAFF.

On this clonotype: This may come from a read error, since a much larger clone is one base off. The chain couples TRBV7-9 to TRBJ1-1, with D uncertain. The CDR3 totals 12 residues. Germline lookup yields CDR1 SEHNR and CDR2 FQNEAQ (reference sequence). For the CDR3, the DNA is TGTGTCAGCAGCTGGAGTTTAAGTGAAGCTTTCTTT. It yields the protein CVSSWSLSEAFF.

The rearrangement uses TRBV27 and TRBJ2-2; D might be TRBD1 (6 bases). The CDR3 loop spans 13 amino acids. Germline assignment: CDR1 MNHEY and CDR2 SMNVEV (reference sequence). The V gene lost 8 bases and the J gene lost 5 bases, with 12 bases spanning the gap. The CDR3 DNA reads TGTGCCAGCGCGCAGGGGTATACCGGGGAGCTGTTTTTT. Translation gives CASAQGYTGELFF.

J is TRBJ1-2 and V is TRBV5-3; D is unclear. TRBV5-3 is an ORF, and what it does is uncertain. The CDR3 has 17 amino acids. The ends were cut back, 0 bases at V and 1 base at J, with 16 bases in the middle. The DNA of the CDR3 is TGTGCCAGAAGCTTGGTATCGCGCGGACCCCTTAACTATGGCTACACCTTC. Protein sequence: CARSLVSRGPLNYGYTF.

The chain couples TRBV12-5 to TRBJ2-1; TRBD1 is a possible D gene (6 bases). V lost 6 bases and J lost 8, with 17 bases in between. This CDR3 has 14 amino acids. Looked up from germline, CDR1 is LGHNT and CDR2 is FRNRAP. CDR3 sequence reads: CASGPFGGADEQFF. The DNA for the CDR3 is TGTGCTAGTGGGCCTTTTGGGGGCGCGGATGAGCAGTTCTTC. The variable domain in full, completed from reference TRBV12-5 and TRBJ2-1, reads DARVTQTPRHKVTEMGQEVTMRCQPILGHNTVFWYRQTMMQGLELLAYFRNRAPLDDSGMPKDRFSAEMPDATLATLKIQPSEPRDSAVYFCASGPFGGADEQFFGPGTRLTVL.

This clonotype has only a few counts. The chain uses TRBV3-1 and TRBJ2-1, with TRBD2 identical over 14 bases. The CDR3 runs to 17 residues. The V segment lost 0 bases and the J segment 7 bases; nucleotides outside the gene matches: 5. Germline V lookup: CDR1 LGHDT, CDR2 YNNKEL (reference sequence). The CDR3 DNA sequence: TGTGCCAGCAGCCAAGATCCCGGGACTAGCGGGAGAAATGAGCAGTTCTTC. The encoded protein is CASSQDPGTSGRNEQFF.

V and J are TRBV29-1 and TRBJ1-1; 8 nucleotides agree with TRBD1. The CDR3 has 13 residues. V lost 3 bases to trimming and J lost 4 bases; unmatched junction nucleotides: 4. CDR1 is SQVTM, CDR2 ANQGSEA, per germline. The CDR3 is CSVELQGGTEAFF. CDR3 DNA sequence: TGCAGCGTTGAGTTACAGGGGGGCACTGAAGCTTTCTTT.

This clonotype showed up just a few times. This chain connects TRBV20-1 to TRBJ2-5, with TRBD2 matching over 13 bases. The CDR3 has 16 amino acids. V lost 4 bases and J lost 1; bases outside the gene matches: 6. The germline V gene encodes CDR1 DFQATT and CDR2 SNEGSKA (reference sequence). The CDR3 sequence is CSAIGTSGTFQETQYF. CDR3 bases: TGCAGTGCTATCGGGACTAGCGGGACCTTCCAAGAGACCCAGTACTTC.

The chain joins TRBV6-1 to TRBJ1-5, with unresolved D. There are 12 residues in the CDR3. Trimming stripped 7 bases from V and 4 bases from J, with 8 bases between. The germline V gene has CDR1 MNHNS and CDR2 SASEGT. The CDR3 nucleotides are TGTGCCAGCAAGAATCCAAATCAGCCCCAGCATTTT. This encodes CASKNPNQPQHF.

This chain links TRBV20-1 with TRBJ2-3, with D perhaps matching TRBD2 (6 bases). The CDR3 is 12 amino acids. The ends were cut back, 3 bases at V and 6 bases at J, with 10 bases in the middle. The germline gives CDR1 DFQATT, CDR2 SNEGSKA (reference sequence). CDR3 in amino acids: CSASGGTDTQYF. The CDR3 DNA reads TGCAGTGCTAGTGGGGGGACGGATACGCAGTATTTT.

The chain links TRBV7-6 to TRBJ1-5; D unresolved. The germline V gene encodes CDR1 SGHVS and CDR2 FNYEAQ. V lost 2 bases and J lost 0, with 11 bases in between. The CDR3 is made up of 16 amino acids. The CDR3 loop reads CASSLLGRHSNQPQHF. As DNA, the CDR3 is TGTGCCAGCAGCTTACTTGGCAGGCATAGCAATCAGCCCCAGCATTTT.

The rearrangement links TRBV7-9 to TRBJ2-1; D gene uncertain. The CDR3 loop spans 15 amino acids. Germline-derived CDR1 and CDR2 are SEHNR and FQNEAQ (reference sequence). With 5 bases removed from V and 0 bases from J, the gap between germline ends came to 11 bases. The CDR3 sequence: CASSGSRVSYNEQFF. CDR3 bases: TGTGCCAGCAGCGGTAGCCGCGTCTCCTACAATGAGCAGTTCTTC.

The chain has TRBV5-1 and TRBJ2-2; 10 bases line up with TRBD1. V dropped 2 bases and J dropped 3; count of bases not matched to a gene: 4. This CDR3 has 16 amino acids. Germline values: CDR1 SGHRS, CDR2 YFSETQ. The CDR3 sequence: CASSFGGQGYTGELFF. CDR3 DNA sequence: TGCGCCAGCAGCTTTGGGGGACAGGGGTACACCGGGGAGCTGTTTTTT.

This clonotype was recorded at least ten times. The chain carries TRBV27 and TRBJ1-6; the D is unclear. Germline V gene sequence: CDR1 MNHEY, CDR2 SMNVEV (reference sequence). The CDR3 consists of 15 residues. Deletions cut 5 bases from V and 7 bases from J, with 15 bases between. The CDR3 DNA reads as TGTGCCAGCAGTGATACGGGGTTTCTCAATTCACCCCTCCACTTT. Translation gives CASSDTGFLNSPLHF.

This clonotype was picked up a small number of times. V usage is TRBV20-1 and J usage is TRBJ1-2, with 9 bases lining up with TRBD1. Germline V lookup: CDR1 DFQATT, CDR2 SNEGSKA (reference sequence). V shed 1 base and J 8 bases; nucleotides not matched to a gene: 8. CDR3 length: 14 residues. The CDR3 sequence is CSARAPTGTGGYTF. CDR3 DNA sequence: TGCAGTGCTAGAGCCCCGACCGGGACAGGGGGCTACACCTTC.

V and J are TRBV29-1 and TRBJ2-1, with D possibly matching TRBD1 (5 bases). The CDR3 totals 12 residues. Germline-derived CDR1 and CDR2 are SQVTM and ANQGSEA. V was cut by 7 bases and J by 4 bases, with 11 bases left in between. The CDR3 loop reads CSARTNYNEQFF. In DNA form, the CDR3 reads TGCAGCGCCCGGACAAATTACAATGAGCAGTTCTTC.

This CDR3 reads CSAEPWPRPSEQFF. As DNA, the CDR3 is TGCAGCGCCGAACCATGGCCTCGCCCAAGTGAGCAGTTCTTC. This rearrangement joins TRBV29-1 to TRBJ2-1; no clear D gene. Germline loops: CDR1 SQVTM, CDR2 ANQGSEA. Between the trimmed V and J ends, which lost 7 bases and 9 bases, there was a span of 22 bases. This CDR3 has 14 amino acids.

This clonotype has at least ten counts. The chain has TRBV5-6 and TRBJ2-1; D may be TRBD2 (6 bases). This CDR3 has 16 residues. CDR1 is SGHDT and CDR2 is YYEEEE in the germline V gene. Trimming cost V 4 bases and J 1 base, with 15 bases left between them. This CDR3 reads CASSHGGTGSYNEQFF. The CDR3 DNA is TGTGCCAGCAGCCATGGCGGGACGGGGTCCTACAATGAGCAGTTCTTC.

The sample holds a few counts of this clonotype. The gene calls are TRBV10-2 and TRBJ2-7; 7 bases are a match to TRBD1. Germline V gives CDR1 WSHSY, CDR2 SAAADI. This CDR3 spans 16 amino acids. Trimming took 0 bases from V and 6 from J; bases not matched to a gene: 11. CDR3 coding DNA: TGCGCCAGCAGTGAGTCTTCTAGGGGGCAGGTTGCCGAGCAGTACTTC. This encodes CASSESSRGQVAEQYF.

This clonotype was seen ten or more times. This rearrangement joins TRBV19 to TRBJ2-6, with 10 bases matching TRBD1. V lost 10 bases and J lost 2; bases outside the gene matches: 11. Germline CDR1 reads LNHDA; CDR2 reads SQIVND (reference sequence). The CDR3 consists of 17 residues. CDR3 coding DNA: TGTGCCACCTCATTGGGGACAGGGGTCCCTGGGGCCAACGTCCTGACTTTC. This sequence encodes CATSLGTGVPGANVLTF. The full variable domain, completed using reference TRBV19 and TRBJ2-6, is DGGITQSPKYLFRKEGQNVTLSCEQNLNHDAMYWYRQDPGQGLRLIYYSQIVNDFQKGDIAEGYSVSREKKESFPLTVTSAQKNPTAFYLCATSLGTGVPGANVLTFGAGSRLTVL.

This clonotype was observed a few times. The V and J genes are TRBV12-3 or TRBV12-4 and TRBJ2-1, with TRBD2 matching over 10 bases. The CDR3 runs 14 residues. V lost 6 bases, J lost 9 bases, and 8 bases stayed unmatched. CDR3 in DNA: TGTGCCAGCAGGGGGCTAGCGGGAGCAATTGAGCAGTTCTTC. Translating gives CASRGLAGAIEQFF.